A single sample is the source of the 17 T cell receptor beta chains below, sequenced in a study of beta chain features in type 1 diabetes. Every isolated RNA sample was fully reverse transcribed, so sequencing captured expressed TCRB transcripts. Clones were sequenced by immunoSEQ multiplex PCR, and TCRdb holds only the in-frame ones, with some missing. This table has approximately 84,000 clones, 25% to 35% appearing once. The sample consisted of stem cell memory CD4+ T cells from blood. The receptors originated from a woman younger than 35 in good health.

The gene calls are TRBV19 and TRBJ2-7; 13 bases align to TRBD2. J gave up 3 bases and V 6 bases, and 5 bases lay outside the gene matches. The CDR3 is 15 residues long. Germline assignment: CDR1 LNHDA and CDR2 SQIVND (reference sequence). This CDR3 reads CASSSGTSGIYEQYF. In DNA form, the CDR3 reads TGTGCCAGTAGCTCTGGGACTAGCGGGATCTACGAGCAGTACTTC.

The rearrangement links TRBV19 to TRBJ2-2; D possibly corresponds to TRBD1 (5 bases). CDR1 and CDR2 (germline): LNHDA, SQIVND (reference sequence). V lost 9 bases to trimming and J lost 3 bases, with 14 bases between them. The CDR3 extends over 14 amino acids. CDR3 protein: CASGQGVYTGELFF. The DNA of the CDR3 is TGTGCCAGCGGCCAGGGCGTATACACCGGGGAGCTGTTTTTT.

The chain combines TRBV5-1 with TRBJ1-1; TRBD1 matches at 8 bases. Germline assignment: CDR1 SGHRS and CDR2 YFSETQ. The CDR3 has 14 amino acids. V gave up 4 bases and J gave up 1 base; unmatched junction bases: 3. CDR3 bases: TGCGCCAGCAGCAGGGACAGGTCGAACACTGAAGCTTTCTTT. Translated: CASSRDRSNTEAFF.

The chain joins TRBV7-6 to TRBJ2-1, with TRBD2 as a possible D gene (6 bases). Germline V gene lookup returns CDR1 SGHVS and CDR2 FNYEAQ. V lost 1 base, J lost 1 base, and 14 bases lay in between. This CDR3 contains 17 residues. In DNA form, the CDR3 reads TGTGCCAGCAGCTTAGGGGGCGGGAACCCGTCCTACAATGAGCAGTTCTTC. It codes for CASSLGGGNPSYNEQFF.

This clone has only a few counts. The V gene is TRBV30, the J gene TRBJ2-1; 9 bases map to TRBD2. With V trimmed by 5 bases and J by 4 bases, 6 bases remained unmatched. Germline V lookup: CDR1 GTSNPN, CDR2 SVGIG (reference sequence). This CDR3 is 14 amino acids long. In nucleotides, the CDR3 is TGTGCCTGGCAAAGCGGGAGGACTTACAATGAGCAGTTCTTC. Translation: CAWQSGRTYNEQFF.

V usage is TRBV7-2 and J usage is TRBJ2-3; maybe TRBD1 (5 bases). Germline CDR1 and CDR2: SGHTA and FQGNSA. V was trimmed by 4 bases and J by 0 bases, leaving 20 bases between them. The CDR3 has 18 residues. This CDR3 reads CASSSIALGPLSTDTQYF. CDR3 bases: TGTGCCAGCAGCTCGATAGCCTTGGGGCCCCTGAGCACAGATACGCAGTATTTT.

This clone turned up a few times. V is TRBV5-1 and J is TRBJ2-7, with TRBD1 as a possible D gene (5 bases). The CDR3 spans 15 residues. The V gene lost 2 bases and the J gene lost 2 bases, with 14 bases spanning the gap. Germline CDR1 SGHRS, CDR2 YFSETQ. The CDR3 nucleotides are TGCGCCAGCAGCTTAGGGCAGGGAATCGCCTACGAGCAGTACTTC. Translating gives CASSLGQGIAYEQYF.

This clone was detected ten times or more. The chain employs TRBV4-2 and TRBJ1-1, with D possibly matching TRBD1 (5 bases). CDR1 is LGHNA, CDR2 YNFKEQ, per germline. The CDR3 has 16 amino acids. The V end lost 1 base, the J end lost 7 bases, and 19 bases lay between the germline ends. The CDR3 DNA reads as TGTGCCAGCAGCCAAGTTAGGACAACTACGATATATGAAGCTTTCTTT. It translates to CASSQVRTTTIYEAFF.

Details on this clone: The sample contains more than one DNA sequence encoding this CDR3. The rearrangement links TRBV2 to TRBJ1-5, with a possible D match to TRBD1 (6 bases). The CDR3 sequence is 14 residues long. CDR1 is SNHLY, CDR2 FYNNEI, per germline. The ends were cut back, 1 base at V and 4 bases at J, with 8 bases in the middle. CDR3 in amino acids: CASSEETGNQPQHF. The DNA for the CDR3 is TGTGCCAGCAGTGAAGAAACAGGGAATCAGCCCCAGCATTTT.

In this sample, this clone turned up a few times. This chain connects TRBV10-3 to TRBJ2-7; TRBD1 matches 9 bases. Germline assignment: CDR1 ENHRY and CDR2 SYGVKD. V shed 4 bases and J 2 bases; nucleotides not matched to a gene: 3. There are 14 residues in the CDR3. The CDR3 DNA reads TGTGCCATCAGTGGACGGACAGGGGCCTACGAGCAGTACTTC. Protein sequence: CAISGRTGAYEQYF.

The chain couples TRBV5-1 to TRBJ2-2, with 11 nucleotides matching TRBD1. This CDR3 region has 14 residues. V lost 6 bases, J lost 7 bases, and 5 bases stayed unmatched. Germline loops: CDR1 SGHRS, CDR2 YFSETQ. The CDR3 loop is CASKDRGPVGELFF. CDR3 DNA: TGCGCCAGCAAGGACAGGGGGCCCGTCGGGGAGCTGTTTTTT. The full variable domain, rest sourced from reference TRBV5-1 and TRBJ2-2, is KAGVTQTPRYLIKTRGQQVTLSCSPISGHRSVSWYQQTPGQGLQFLFEYFSETQRNKGNFPGRFSGRQFSNSRSEMNVSTLELGDSALYLCASKDRGPVGELFFGEGSRLTVL.

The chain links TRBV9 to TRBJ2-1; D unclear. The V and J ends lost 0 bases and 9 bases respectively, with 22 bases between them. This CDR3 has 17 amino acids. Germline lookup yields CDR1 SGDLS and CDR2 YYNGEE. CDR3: CASSVAGWQGLMAEQFF. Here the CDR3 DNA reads TGTGCCAGCAGCGTAGCCGGGTGGCAAGGCTTGATGGCTGAGCAGTTCTTC.

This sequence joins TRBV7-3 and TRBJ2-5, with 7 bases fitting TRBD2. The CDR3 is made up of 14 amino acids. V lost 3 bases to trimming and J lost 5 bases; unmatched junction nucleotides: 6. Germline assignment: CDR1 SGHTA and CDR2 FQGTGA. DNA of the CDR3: TGTGCCAGCAGCTTTGGGGGGGGAGCGGAGACCCAGTACTTC. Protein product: CASSFGGGAETQYF.

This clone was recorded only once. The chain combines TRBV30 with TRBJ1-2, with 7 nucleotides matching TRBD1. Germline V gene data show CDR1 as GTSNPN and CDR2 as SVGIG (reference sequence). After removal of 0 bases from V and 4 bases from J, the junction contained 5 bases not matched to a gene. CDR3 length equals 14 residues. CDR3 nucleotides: TGTGCCTGGAGTGTGAACGACAGGGTCTATGGCTACACCTTC. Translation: CAWSVNDRVYGYTF.

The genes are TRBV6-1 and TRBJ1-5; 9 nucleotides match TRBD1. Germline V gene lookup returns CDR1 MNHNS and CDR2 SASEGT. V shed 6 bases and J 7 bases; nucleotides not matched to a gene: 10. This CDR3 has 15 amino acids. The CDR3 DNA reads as TGTGCCAGCAGCAGTGGGACAGGGTGGGACCAGCCCCAGCATTTT. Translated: CASSSGTGWDQPQHF.

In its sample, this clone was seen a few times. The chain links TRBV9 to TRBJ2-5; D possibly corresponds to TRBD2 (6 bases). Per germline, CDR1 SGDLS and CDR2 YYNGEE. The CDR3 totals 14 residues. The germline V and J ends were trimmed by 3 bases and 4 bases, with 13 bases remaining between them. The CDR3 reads CASSADPSAETQYF. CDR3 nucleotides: TGTGCCAGCAGCGCCGATCCTAGCGCAGAGACCCAGTACTTC.

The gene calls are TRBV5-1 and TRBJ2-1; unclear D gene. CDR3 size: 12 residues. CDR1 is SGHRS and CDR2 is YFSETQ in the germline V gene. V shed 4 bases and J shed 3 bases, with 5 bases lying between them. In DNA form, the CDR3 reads TGCGCCAGCAGCCACAACTACAATGAGCAGTTCTTC. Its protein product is CASSHNYNEQFF. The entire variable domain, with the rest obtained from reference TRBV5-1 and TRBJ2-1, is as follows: KAGVTQTPRYLIKTRGQQVTLSCSPISGHRSVSWYQQTPGQGLQFLFEYFSETQRNKGNFPGRFSGRQFSNSRSEMNVSTLELGDSALYLCASSHNYNEQFFGPGTRLTVL.